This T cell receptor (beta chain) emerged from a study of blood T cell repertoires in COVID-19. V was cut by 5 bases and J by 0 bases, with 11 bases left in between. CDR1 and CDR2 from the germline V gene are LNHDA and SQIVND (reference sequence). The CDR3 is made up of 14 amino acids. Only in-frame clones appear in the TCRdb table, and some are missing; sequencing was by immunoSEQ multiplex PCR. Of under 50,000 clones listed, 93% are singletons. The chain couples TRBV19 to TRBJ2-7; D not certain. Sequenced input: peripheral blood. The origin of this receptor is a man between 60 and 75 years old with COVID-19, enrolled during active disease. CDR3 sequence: CASSPATPSYEQYF. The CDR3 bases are TGTGCCAGTAGTCCTGCGACACCCTCCTACGAGCAGTACTTC.